These 18 T cell receptor beta chains originate from one sample sequenced in a study of blood T cell repertoires in COVID-19. Assay used: immunoSEQ multiplex PCR; TCRdb lists only in-frame clones, some missing. The table shows fewer than 85,000 clones, with 70% to 85% occurring only once. The specimen was peripheral blood. The receptors shown here come from a woman aged 60 to 75 with acute or convalescent COVID-19.

This rearrangement joins TRBV20-1 to TRBJ1-1; TRBD1 might be the D (5 bases). V shed 3 bases and J shed 12 bases, with 14 bases lying between them. The CDR3 totals 11 residues. The germline V gene encodes CDR1 DFQATT and CDR2 SNEGSKA (reference sequence). CDR3 sequence (DNA): TGCAGTGCTAGGGGGGGGTTGAAAACTTTCTTT. It specifies CSARGGLKTFF.

V usage is TRBV7-8 and J usage is TRBJ2-2, with TRBD2 matching 7 bases. The CDR3 runs to 14 residues. J lost 6 bases, V lost 6 bases, and 7 bases had no gene match. Per the germline V gene, CDR1 is SGHVS and CDR2 is FQNEAQ. CDR3 coding DNA: TGTGCCAGCAGGCCAACTGGGGGGGCCGGGGAGCTGTTTTTT. Amino acid sequence: CASRPTGGAGELFF.

The chain links TRBV3-1 (or the pseudogene TRBV3-2) to TRBJ2-1, with 9 bases aligning to TRBD2. CDR3 size: 16 residues. Germline values: CDR1 LGHDT, CDR2 YNNKEL (reference sequence). Trimming took 1 base from V and 9 from J; bases not matched to a gene: 10. CDR3 bases: TGTGCCAGCAGCCAAGGTTTGGGTAGCGGGAGTCTTGAGCAGTTCTTC. Protein sequence: CASSQGLGSGSLEQFF.

The chain links TRBV5-6 to TRBJ2-7, with 9 bases aligning to TRBD2. With V trimmed by 1 base and J by 4 bases, 12 bases remained unmatched. This CDR3 is built from 17 residues. CDR1 is SGHDT, CDR2 YYEEEE, per germline. The CDR3 spells CASSLPSGDPMRYEQYF. CDR3 sequence (DNA): TGTGCCAGCAGCTTGCCTAGCGGGGATCCAATGCGATACGAGCAGTACTTC.

Concerning this clone: The sample has other DNA sequences that encode this CDR3 too. This chain connects TRBV29-1 to TRBJ1-3; 7 bases line up with TRBD1. Trimming cost V 6 bases and J 4 bases; bases outside gene matches: 3. Germline CDR1 SQVTM, CDR2 ANQGSEA. The CDR3 sequence is 12 residues long. The CDR3 loop reads CSVEGQGNTIYF. The CDR3 DNA is TGCAGCGTGGAGGGACAGGGAAACACCATATATTTT.

This clone occurred a few times. The rearrangement links TRBV19 to TRBJ1-4, with D perhaps matching TRBD1 (6 bases). Germline lookup yields CDR1 LNHDA and CDR2 SQIVND (reference sequence). The CDR3 length is 15 residues. Trimming removed 9 bases at V and 1 base at J, with 15 bases between. The CDR3 is CASQGQAKTNEKLFF. The CDR3 DNA is TGTGCCAGCCAGGGGCAGGCCAAAACTAATGAAAAACTGTTTTTT.

The rearrangement uses TRBV30 and TRBJ1-2; D gene uncertain. The CDR3 has 14 amino acids. CDR1 and CDR2 (germline): GTSNPN, SVGIG (reference sequence). V dropped 4 bases and J dropped 2 bases, with 14 bases sitting between them. CDR3 DNA sequence: TGTGCCTGGAACATCCCCAGGTCCAACTATGGCTACACCTTC. The encoded protein is CAWNIPRSNYGYTF.

The genes are TRBV7-9 and TRBJ2-3; tentative D call: TRBD2 (6 bases). V was cut by 4 bases and J by 6 bases, with 8 bases left in between. The CDR3 is 12 amino acids. Germline CDR1 SEHNR, CDR2 FQNEAQ (reference sequence). The CDR3 nucleotides read TGTGCCAGCAGCTCGGCGGGGGATACGCAGTATTTT. Encoded protein: CASSSAGDTQYF. The whole variable domain, remainder taken from reference TRBV7-9 and TRBJ2-3, is DTGVSQNPRHKITKRGQNVTFRCDPISEHNRLYWYRQTLGQGPEFLTYFQNEAQLEKSRLLSDRFSAERPKGSFSTLEIQRTEQGDSAMYLCASSSAGDTQYFGPGTRLTVL.

The CDR3 nucleotides read TGTGCCAGCAGCTTATTCGCAGGGCCCACTGAAGCTTTCTTT. Translation: CASSLFAGPTEAFF. This chain uses TRBV7-3 with TRBJ1-1; possibly TRBD1 for D (5 bases). Germline V lookup: CDR1 SGHTA, CDR2 FQGTGA. This CDR3 comprises 14 residues. V was shortened by 2 bases and J by 4 bases, with 11 bases between the two germline ends. Combining the CDR3 with reference TRBV7-3 and TRBJ1-1 gives the whole variable domain GAGVSQTPSNKVTEKGKYVELRCDPISGHTALYWYRQSLGQGPEFLIYFQGTGAADDSGLPNDRFFAVRPEGSVSTLKIQRTERGDSAVYLCASSLFAGPTEAFFGQGTRLTVV.

This clone was picked up a small number of times. The gene calls are TRBV9 and TRBJ2-1; perhaps TRBD2 as D (5 bases). V lost 4 bases to trimming and J lost 6 bases, with 14 bases between them. Germline values: CDR1 SGDLS, CDR2 YYNGEE. This CDR3 comprises 14 residues. The CDR3 nucleotides read TGTGCCAGCAGCAATGGACTCCTATCCAATGAGCAGTTCTTC. Protein sequence: CASSNGLLSNEQFF.

The chain couples TRBV30 to TRBJ1-2; 9 bases are shared with TRBD1. The germline V gene has CDR1 GTSNPN and CDR2 SVGIG (reference sequence). The trim removed 3 bases at V and 8 bases at J, leaving 13 bases unmatched. CDR3 length equals 15 residues. Written as DNA, the CDR3 is TGTGCCTGGAGACGGGACAGGGCGAATTCGCTAGGCTACACCTTC. Encoded protein: CAWRRDRANSLGYTF.

This sequence joins TRBV19 and TRBJ2-6, with D possibly TRBD1 on 5 matching bases. Trimming pared 0 bases from V and 3 bases from J, leaving 9 bases between. The CDR3 is 16 amino acids. CDR1 and CDR2 from the germline V gene are LNHDA and SQIVND (reference sequence). CDR3 loop: CASSIDPGYGANVLTF. The CDR3 DNA sequence: TGTGCCAGTAGTATAGACCCAGGGTATGGGGCCAACGTCCTGACTTTC.

This clone has just one count. The chain couples TRBV7-3 to TRBJ2-1; no reliable D call. The CDR3 totals 14 residues. V dropped 4 bases and J dropped 0 bases, with 7 bases sitting between them. Looked up from germline, CDR1 is SGHTA and CDR2 is FQGTGA. DNA for the CDR3: TGTGCCAGCAGCTACAGTTCCTCCTACAATGAGCAGTTCTTC. This encodes CASSYSSSYNEQFF.

The chain uses TRBV30 and TRBJ2-7, with D hard to call. The length of the CDR3 is 14 residues. V was trimmed by 6 bases and J by 2 bases, leaving 17 bases between them. Germline V gene data show CDR1 as GTSNPN and CDR2 as SVGIG (reference sequence). The CDR3 region is CACPRRGRPYEQYF. The CDR3 DNA is TGTGCCTGCCCGCGACGTGGCAGGCCCTACGAGCAGTACTTC.

The rearrangement uses TRBV6-6 and TRBJ1-1; no firm D call. Per the germline V gene, CDR1 is MNHNY and CDR2 is SVGAGI (reference sequence). V was trimmed by 5 bases and J by 11 bases, leaving 24 bases between them. This CDR3 contains 15 residues. CDR3 bases: TGTGCCAGCAGTCGCACGGGGAATGACCCGCTTGGGGCTTTCTTT. Translation gives CASSRTGNDPLGAFF.

This chain connects TRBV29-1 to TRBJ2-3; 9 nucleotides agree with TRBD2. This CDR3 has 16 residues. Germline V lookup: CDR1 SQVTM, CDR2 ANQGSEA. V lost 3 bases, J lost 1 base, and 8 bases stayed unmatched. The CDR3 nucleotides read TGCAGCGTTGAGACCGTAGCGGGAGTTGGCACAGATACGCAGTATTTT. Amino acid sequence: CSVETVAGVGTDTQYF.

This CDR3 is CAISASPLGHQPQHF. For the CDR3, the DNA is TGTGCCATCAGCGCCAGTCCCCTGGGGCATCAGCCCCAGCATTTT. The chain joins TRBV10-3 to TRBJ1-5, with TRBD1 as a possible D gene (5 bases). This CDR3 has 15 residues. In germline, CDR1 is ENHRY, CDR2 SYGVKD. Deletions cut 6 bases from V and 5 bases from J, with 17 bases between.

The CDR3 region has the DNA TGCGCCAGCAGCCAAGGAGGGTCTCAGCCCCAGCATTTT. This gives the protein CASSQGGSQPQHF. V is TRBV4-1 and J is TRBJ1-5; no reliable D call. Germline CDR1 reads MGHRA; CDR2 reads YSYEKL. The CDR3 is made up of 13 amino acids. V was cut by 1 base and J by 6 bases, with 7 bases left in between.